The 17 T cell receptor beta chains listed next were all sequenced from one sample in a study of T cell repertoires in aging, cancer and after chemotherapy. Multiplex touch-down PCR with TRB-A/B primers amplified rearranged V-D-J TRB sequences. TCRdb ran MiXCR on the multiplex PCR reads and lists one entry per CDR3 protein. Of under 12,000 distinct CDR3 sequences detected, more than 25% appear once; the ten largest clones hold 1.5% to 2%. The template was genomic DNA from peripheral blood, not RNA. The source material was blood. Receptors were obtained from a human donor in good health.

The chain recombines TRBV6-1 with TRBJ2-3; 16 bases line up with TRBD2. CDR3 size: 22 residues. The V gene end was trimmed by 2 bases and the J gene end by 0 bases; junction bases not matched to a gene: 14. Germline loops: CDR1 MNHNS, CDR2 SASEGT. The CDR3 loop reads CASSEFLREGLAGGVSTDTQYF. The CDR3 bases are TGTGCCAGCAGTGAATTCTTGAGGGAGGGACTAGCGGGAGGGGTTAGCACAGATACGCAGTATTTT.

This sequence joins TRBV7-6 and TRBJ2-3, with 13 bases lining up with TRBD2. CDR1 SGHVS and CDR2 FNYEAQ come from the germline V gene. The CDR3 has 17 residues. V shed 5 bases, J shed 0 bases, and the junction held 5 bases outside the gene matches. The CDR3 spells CASSPRTSGGSTDTQYF. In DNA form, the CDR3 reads TGTGCCAGCAGCCCCCGGACTAGCGGGGGTAGCACAGATACGCAGTATTTT. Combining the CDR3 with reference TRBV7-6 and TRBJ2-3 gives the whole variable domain GAGVSQSPRYKVTKRGQDVALRCDPISGHVSLYWYRQALGQGPEFLTYFNYEAQQDKSGLPNDRFSAERPEGSISTLTIQRTEQRDSAMYRCASSPRTSGGSTDTQYFGPGTRLTVL.

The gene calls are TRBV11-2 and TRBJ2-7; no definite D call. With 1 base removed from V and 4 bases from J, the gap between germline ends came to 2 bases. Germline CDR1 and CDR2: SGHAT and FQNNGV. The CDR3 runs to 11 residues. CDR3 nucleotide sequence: TGTGCCAGCAGCTTAGTTTACGAGCAGTACTTC. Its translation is CASSLVYEQYF. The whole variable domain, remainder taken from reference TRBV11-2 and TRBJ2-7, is EAGVAQSPRYKIIEKRQSVAFWCNPISGHATLYWYQQILGQGPKLLIQFQNNGVVDDSQLPKDRFSAERLKGVDSTLKIQPAKLEDSAVYLCASSLVYEQYFGPGTRLTVT.

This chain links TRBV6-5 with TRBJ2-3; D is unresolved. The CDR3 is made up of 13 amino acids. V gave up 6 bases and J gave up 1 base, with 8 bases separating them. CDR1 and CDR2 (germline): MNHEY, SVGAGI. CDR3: CASRESGTDTQYF. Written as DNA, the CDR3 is TGTGCCAGCAGGGAAAGCGGCACAGATACGCAGTATTTT.

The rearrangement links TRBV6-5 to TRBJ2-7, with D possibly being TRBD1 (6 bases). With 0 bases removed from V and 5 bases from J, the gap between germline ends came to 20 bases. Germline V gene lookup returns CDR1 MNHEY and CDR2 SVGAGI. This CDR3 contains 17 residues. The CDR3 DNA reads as TGTGCCAGCAGTTACTCACCCACAGGGTCCCTATACGACGAGCAGTACTTC. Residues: CASSYSPTGSLYDEQYF.

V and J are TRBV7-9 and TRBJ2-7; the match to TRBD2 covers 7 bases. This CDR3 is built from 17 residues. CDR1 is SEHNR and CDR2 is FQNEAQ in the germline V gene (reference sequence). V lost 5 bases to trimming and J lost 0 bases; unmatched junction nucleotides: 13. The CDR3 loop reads CASSRYVAGDSSYEQYF. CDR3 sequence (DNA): TGTGCCAGCAGCCGTTATGTGGCGGGAGATTCCTCCTACGAGCAGTACTTC.

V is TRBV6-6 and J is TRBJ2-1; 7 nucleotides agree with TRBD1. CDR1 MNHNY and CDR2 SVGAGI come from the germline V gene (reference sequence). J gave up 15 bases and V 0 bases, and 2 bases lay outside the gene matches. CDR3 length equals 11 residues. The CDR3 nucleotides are TGTGCCAGCAGTTACTCACCAGGGGGGTTCTTC. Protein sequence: CASSYSPGGFF.

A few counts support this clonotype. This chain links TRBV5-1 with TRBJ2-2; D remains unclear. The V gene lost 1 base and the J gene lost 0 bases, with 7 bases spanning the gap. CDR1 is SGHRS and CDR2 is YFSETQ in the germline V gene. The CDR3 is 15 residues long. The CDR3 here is CASSLPVANTGELFF. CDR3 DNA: TGCGCCAGCAGCTTGCCGGTGGCGAACACCGGGGAGCTGTTTTTT.

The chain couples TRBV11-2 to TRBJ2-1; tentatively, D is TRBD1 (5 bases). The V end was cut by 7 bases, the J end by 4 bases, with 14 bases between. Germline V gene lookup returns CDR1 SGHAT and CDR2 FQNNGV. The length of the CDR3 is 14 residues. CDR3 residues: CASIPPDRYNEQFF. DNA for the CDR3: TGTGCCAGCATCCCGCCCGACAGATACAATGAGCAGTTCTTC.

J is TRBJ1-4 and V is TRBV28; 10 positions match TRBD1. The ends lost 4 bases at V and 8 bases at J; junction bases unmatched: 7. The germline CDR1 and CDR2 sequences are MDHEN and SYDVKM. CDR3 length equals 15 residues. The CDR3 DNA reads TGTGCCAGCAGTTCTACCGGGACAGGGGACGAAAAACTGTTTTTT. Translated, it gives CASSSTGTGDEKLFF.

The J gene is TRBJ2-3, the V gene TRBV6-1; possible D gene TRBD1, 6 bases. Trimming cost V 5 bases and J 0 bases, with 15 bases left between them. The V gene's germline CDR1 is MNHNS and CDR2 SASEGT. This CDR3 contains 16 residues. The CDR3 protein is CASSWETGRSTDTQYF. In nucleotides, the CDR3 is TGTGCCAGCAGTTGGGAGACAGGTCGAAGCACAGATACGCAGTATTTT.

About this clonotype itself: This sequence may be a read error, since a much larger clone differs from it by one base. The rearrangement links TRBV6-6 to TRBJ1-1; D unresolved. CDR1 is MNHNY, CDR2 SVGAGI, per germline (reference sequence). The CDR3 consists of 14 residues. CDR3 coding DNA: TGTGCCAGCAGTTACTCGACCGGGAACAATGAAGCTTTCTTT. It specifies CASSYSTGNNEAFF.

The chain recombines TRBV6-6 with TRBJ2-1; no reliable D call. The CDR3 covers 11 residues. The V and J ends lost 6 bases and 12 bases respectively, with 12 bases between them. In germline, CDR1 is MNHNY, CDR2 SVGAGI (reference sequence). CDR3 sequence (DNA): TGTGCCAGCAGCTTAACGACGTTGCAGTTCTTC. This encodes CASSLTTLQFF.

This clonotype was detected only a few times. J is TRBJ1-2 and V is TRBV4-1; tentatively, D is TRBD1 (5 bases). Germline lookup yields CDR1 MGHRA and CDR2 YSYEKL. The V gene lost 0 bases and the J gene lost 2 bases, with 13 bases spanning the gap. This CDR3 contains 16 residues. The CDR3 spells CASSQDPGTVNYGYTF. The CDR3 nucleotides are TGCGCCAGCAGCCAAGACCCCGGGACCGTAAACTATGGCTACACCTTC.

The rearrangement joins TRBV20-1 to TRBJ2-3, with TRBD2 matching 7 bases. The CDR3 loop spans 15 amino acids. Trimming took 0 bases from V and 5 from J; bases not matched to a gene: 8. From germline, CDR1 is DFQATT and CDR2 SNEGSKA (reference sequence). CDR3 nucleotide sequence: TGCAGTGCTAGAGATCCGACTAGCTTAAGAGATACGCAGTATTTT. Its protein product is CSARDPTSLRDTQYF.

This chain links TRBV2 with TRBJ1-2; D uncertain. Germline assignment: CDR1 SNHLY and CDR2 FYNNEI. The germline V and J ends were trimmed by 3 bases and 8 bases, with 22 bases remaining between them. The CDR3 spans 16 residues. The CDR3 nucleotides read TGTGCCAGCAGTGAGGAAAGTGGACGCTTGTCGGTCGGCTACACCTTC. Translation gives CASSEESGRLSVGYTF.

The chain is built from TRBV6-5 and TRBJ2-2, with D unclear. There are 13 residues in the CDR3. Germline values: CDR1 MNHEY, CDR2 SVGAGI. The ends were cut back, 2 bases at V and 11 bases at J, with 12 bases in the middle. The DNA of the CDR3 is TGTGCCAGCAGTTACGATCCCGGAAGAGAGCTGTTTTTT. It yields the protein CASSYDPGRELFF.